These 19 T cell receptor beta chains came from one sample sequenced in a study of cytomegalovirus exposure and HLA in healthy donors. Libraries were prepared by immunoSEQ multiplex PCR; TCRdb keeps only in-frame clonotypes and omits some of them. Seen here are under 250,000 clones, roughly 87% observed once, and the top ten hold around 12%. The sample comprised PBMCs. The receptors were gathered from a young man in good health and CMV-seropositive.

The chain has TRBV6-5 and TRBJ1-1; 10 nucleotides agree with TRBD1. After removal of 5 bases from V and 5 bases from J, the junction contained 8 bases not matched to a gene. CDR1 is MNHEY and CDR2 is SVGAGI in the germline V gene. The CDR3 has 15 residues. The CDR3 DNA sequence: TGTGCCAGCAGTGGGCACGGACAGGGGGTAACTGAAGCTTTCTTT. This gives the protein CASSGHGQGVTEAFF.

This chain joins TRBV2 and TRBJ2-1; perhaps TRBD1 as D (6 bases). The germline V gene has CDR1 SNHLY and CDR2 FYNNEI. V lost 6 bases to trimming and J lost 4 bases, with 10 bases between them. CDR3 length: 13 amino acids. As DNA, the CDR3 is TGTGCCAGCAGAGGAGGACAGTACAATGAGCAGTTCTTC. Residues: CASRGGQYNEQFF.

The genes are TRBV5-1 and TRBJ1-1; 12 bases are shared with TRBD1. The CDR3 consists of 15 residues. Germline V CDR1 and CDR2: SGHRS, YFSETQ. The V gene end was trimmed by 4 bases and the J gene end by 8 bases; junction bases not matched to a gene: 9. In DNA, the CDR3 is TGCGCCAGCAGCCCTCCGGGACAGGGGGCGACGGAAGCTTTCTTT. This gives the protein CASSPPGQGATEAFF.

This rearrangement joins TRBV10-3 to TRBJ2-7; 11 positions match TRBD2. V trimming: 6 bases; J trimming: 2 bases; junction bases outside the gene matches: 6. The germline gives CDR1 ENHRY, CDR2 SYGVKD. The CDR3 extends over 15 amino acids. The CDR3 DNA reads TGTGCCATCAGACCGACTAGCGGGACCGCCTACGAGCAGTACTTC. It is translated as CAIRPTSGTAYEQYF.

The CDR3 is CASSGNDRGYQPQHF. As DNA, the CDR3 is TGTGCCAGTAGTGGGAATGACAGGGGATATCAGCCCCAGCATTTT. The chain is built from TRBV19 and TRBJ1-5, with TRBD1 matching over 8 bases. After removal of 5 bases from V and 5 bases from J, the junction contained 8 bases not matched to a gene. Germline V gene sequence: CDR1 LNHDA, CDR2 SQIVND (reference sequence). The CDR3 has 15 amino acids.

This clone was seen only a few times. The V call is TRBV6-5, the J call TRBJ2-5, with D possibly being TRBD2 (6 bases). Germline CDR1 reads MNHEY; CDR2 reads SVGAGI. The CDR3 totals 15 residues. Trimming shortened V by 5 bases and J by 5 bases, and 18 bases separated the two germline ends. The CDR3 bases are TGTGCCAGCAGTCCCCTTAGCGGATGGGTCGAGACCCAGTACTTC. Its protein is CASSPLSGWVETQYF.

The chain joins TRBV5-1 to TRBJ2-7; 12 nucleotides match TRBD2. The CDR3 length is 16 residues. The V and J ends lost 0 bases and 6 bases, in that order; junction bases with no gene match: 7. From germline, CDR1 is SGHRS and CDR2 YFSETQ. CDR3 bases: TGCGCCAGCAGCTTGGATGCTAGCGGGAGGGCTGGCGAGCAGTACTTC. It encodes CASSLDASGRAGEQYF.

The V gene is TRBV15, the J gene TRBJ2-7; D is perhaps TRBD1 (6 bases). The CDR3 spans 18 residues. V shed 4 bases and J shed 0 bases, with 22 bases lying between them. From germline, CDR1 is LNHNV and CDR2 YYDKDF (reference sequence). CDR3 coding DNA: TGTGCCACCAGCACGTACCCCCATACAGGGTCCCTCTCCTACGAGCAGTACTTC. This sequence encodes CATSTYPHTGSLSYEQYF.

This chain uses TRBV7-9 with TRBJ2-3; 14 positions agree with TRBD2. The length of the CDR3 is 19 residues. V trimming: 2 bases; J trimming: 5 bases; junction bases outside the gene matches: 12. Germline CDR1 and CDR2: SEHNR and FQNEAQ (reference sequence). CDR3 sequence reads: CASSLTKRGLAGAGDTQYF. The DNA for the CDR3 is TGTGCCAGCAGCTTAACCAAGAGGGGACTAGCGGGAGCAGGAGATACGCAGTATTTT.

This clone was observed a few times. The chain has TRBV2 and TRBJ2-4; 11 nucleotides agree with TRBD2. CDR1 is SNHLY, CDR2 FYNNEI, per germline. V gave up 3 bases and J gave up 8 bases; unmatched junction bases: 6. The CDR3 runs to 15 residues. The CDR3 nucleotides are TGTGCCAGCAGTGAGGGTGTAGCGGGAGGGGACATTCAGTACTTC. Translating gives CASSEGVAGGDIQYF.

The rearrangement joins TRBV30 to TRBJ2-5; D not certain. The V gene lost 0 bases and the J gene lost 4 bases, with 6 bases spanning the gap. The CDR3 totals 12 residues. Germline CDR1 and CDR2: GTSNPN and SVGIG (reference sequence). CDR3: CAWSVPGETQYF. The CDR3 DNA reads TGTGCCTGGAGTGTACCGGGAGAGACCCAGTACTTC.

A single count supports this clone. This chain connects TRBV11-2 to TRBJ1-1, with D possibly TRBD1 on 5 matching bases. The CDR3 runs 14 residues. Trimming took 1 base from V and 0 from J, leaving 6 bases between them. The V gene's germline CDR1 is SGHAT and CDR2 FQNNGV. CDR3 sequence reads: CASSLGGVNTEAFF. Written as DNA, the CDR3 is TGTGCCAGCAGCTTAGGAGGGGTGAACACTGAAGCTTTCTTT.

CDR3 bases: TGTGCCAGCAGCTTGGACGGGGTGAGGCGGACCGGGGAGCTGTTTTTT. It translates to CASSLDGVRRTGELFF. The chain joins TRBV5-4 to TRBJ2-2; perhaps TRBD2 as D (5 bases). Germline V gene lookup returns CDR1 SGHNT and CDR2 YYREEE (reference sequence). The CDR3 loop spans 16 amino acids. V lost 0 bases to trimming and J lost 5 bases, with 14 bases between them.

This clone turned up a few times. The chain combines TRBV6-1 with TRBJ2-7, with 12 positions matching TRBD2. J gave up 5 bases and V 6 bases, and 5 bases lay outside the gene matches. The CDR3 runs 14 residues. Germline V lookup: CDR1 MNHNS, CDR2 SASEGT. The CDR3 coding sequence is TGTGCCAGCAGATGGACTAGCGGGATGGACGAGCAGTACTTC. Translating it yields CASRWTSGMDEQYF.

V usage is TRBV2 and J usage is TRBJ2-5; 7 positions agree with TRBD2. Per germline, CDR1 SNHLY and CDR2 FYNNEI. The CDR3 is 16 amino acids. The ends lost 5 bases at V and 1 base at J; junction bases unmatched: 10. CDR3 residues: CASSSIPGLLQETQYF. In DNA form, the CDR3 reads TGTGCCAGCAGTTCTATTCCGGGACTACTCCAAGAGACCCAGTACTTC.

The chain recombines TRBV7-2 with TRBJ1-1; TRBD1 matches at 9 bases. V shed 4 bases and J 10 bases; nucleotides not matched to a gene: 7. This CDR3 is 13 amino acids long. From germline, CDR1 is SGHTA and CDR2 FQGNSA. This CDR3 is CASSSGTGLGAFF. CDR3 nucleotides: TGTGCCAGCAGCTCCGGGACAGGGCTTGGAGCTTTCTTT.

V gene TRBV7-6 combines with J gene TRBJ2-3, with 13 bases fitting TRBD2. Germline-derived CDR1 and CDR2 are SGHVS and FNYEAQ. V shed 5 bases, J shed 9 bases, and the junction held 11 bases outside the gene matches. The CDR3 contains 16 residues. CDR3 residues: CASSLTSGRAVDTQYF. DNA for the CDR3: TGTGCCAGCAGCCTAACTAGCGGGAGGGCCGTAGACACGCAGTATTTT.

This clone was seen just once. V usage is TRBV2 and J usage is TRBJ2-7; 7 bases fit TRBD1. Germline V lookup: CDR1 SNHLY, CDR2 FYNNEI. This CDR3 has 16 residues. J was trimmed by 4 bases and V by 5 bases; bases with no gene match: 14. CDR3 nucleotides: TGTGCCAGCAGTTCTATAACAGGGGCCCGATTATACGAGCAGTACTTC. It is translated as CASSSITGARLYEQYF.

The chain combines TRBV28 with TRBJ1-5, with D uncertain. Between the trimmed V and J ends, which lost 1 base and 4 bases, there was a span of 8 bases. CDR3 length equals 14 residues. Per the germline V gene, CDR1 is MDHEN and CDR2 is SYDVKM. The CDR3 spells CASSLYRLNQPQHF. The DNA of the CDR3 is TGTGCCAGCAGTTTATACCGTCTGAATCAGCCCCAGCATTTT. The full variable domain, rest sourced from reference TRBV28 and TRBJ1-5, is DVKVTQSSRYLVKRTGEKVFLECVQDMDHENMFWYRQDPGLGLRLIYFSYDVKMKEKGDIPEGYSVSREKKERFSLILESASTNQTSMYLCASSLYRLNQPQHFGDGTRLSIL.